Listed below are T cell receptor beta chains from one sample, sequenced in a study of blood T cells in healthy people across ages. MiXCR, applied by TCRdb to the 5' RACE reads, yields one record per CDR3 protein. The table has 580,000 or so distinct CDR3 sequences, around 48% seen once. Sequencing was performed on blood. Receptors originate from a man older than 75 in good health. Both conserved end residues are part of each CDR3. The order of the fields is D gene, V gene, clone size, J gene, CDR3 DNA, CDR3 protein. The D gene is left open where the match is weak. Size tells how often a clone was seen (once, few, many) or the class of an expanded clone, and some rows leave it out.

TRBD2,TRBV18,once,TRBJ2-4,TGTGCCAGCTCACCCAATTCGGGGGGGCTTGGAAACATTCAGTACTTC,CASSPNSGGLGNIQYF
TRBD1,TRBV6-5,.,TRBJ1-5,TGTGCCAGCAGTCAGGACAGGGTTGGAAGCAATCAGCCCCAGCATTTT,CASSQDRVGSNQPQHF
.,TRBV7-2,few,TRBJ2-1,TGTGCCAGCAGCCCCCGGACGGGTGGGGCCTACAATGAGCAGTTCTTC,CASSPRTGGAYNEQFF
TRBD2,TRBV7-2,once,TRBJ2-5,TGTGCCAGCAGTGAGGCGGGACTAGCGGGAGATGAGCAGTACTTC,CASSEAGLAGDEQYF
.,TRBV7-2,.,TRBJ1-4,TGTGCCAGCAGCTCAATACCGACAGGATTGAATGAAAAACTGTTTTTT,CASSSIPTGLNEKLFF
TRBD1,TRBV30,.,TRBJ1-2,TGTGCCTGGGACAGGGGTGTTTATGGCTACACCTTC,CAWDRGVYGYTF
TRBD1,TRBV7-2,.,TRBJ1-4,TGTGCCAGCAGCAAAAGGACAGGGGTAGGGACTAATGAAAAACTGTTTTTT,CASSKRTGVGTNEKLFF
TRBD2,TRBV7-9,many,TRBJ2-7,TGTGCCAGCGTGCCGGGACAATTGACTAGCGGACTCTCCTACGAGCAGTACTTC,CASVPGQLTSGLSYEQYF
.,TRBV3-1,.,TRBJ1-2,TGTGCCAGCAGCCAAGACAGACTACATGGCTACACCTTC,CASSQDRLHGYTF
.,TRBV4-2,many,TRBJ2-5,TGTGCCAGCAGCCCCGGGACACCACAAGAGACCCAGTACTTC,CASSPGTPQETQYF
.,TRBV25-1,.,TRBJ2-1,TGTGCCAGCAGTCCTAGGGAGTGGGGCAATGAGCAGTTCTTC,CASSPREWGNEQFF
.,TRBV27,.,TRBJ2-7,TGTGCCAGCAGTGGACAGCTCTATAGAGACGAGCAGTACTTC,CASSGQLYRDEQYF
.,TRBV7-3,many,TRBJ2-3,TGTGCCAGCAGCTTAAGCGGGAAGGGAACAGATACGCAGTATTTT,CASSLSGKGTDTQYF
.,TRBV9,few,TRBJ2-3,TGTGCCAGCAGCGTAGCCGCCTCCCCACACACAGATACGCAGTATTTT,CASSVAASPHTDTQYF
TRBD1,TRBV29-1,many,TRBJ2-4,TGCAGCGTCGAAGGGACAGGGAGGAACATTCAGTACTTC,CSVEGTGRNIQYF
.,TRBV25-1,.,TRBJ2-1,TGTGCCAGCAGTAAGTTTAGGACGAAGGGCCGGGGGCAGTTCTTC,CASSKFRTKGRGQFF
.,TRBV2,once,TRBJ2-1,TGTGCCAGCATCGGCGGCCTAAGCTACAATGAGCAGTTCTTC,CASIGGLSYNEQFF
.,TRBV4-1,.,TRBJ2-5,TGCGCCAGCAGCCAAGGGAACATGGGAGAGACCCAGTACTTC,CASSQGNMGETQYF
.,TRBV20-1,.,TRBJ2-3,TGCAGTGCTGTCCCGTGGACTACCACTAGCACAGATACGCAGTATTTT,CSAVPWTTTSTDTQYF
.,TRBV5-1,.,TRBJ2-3,TGCGCCAGCAGCTTGGCGGAGGGGCGACGATCAGATACGCAGTATTTT,CASSLAEGRRSDTQYF
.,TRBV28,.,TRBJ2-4,TGTGCCAGCAGGGGGCGCGGGGCAGAGAAAAACATTCAGTACTTC,CASRGRGAEKNIQYF
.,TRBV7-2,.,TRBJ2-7,TGTGCCAGCAGCCCCAGGGTCACCTACGAGCAGTACTTC,CASSPRVTYEQYF
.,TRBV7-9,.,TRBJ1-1,TGTGCCAGCAGCTTAGCAGGGTCTGAAGCTTTCTTT,CASSLAGSEAFF
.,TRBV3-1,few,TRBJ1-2,TGTGCCAGCAGCCAAGAACAGGGCGGCTATGGCTACACCTTC,CASSQEQGGYGYTF
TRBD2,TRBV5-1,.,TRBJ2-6,TGCGCCAGCAGAATTCCGGGACTAAGCTCTGGGGCCAACGTCCTGACTTTC,CASRIPGLSSGANVLTF
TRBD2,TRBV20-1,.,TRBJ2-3,TGCAGTGCTAGAGCGGGGATAGCGGGGTCAGATACGCAGTATTTT,CSARAGIAGSDTQYF